This T cell receptor beta chain was captured in a study of cytotoxic CD8 clonotypes in ibrutinib-treated CLL. Notes on the study in general: The study found clonality rose at ibrutinib response, then fell toward baseline at progression.

The CDR3 has 14 residues. Losses at the gene ends were 0 bases for V and 6 bases for J; bases not matched to a gene: 5. Germline values: CDR1 SGDLS, CDR2 YYNGEE. Comments on this clone: The antigen remains unidentified.

Data came from immunoSEQ multiplex PCR; TCRdb stores just in-frame clones and leaves some out. The sample includes 40,000 or so clones, almost 70% seen only once; the top ten take about 14%. This sequence was found in a human donor with chronic lymphocytic leukemia. V is TRBV9 and J is TRBJ2-7; 8 bases line up with TRBD2. The source material was PBMCs, sampled after 12 months of ibrutinib treatment. The CDR3 loop reads CASSVAGGGSEQYF. The CDR3 DNA reads as TGTGCCAGCAGCGTAGCGGGAGGGGGTTCCGAGCAGTACTTC.